There are a few counts of the clone carrying this T cell receptor beta chain. As yet, its antigen is unknown. CDR1 LNHDA and CDR2 SQIVND come from the germline V gene (reference sequence). CDR3 length: 13 residues. With 3 bases removed from V and 8 bases from J, the gap between germline ends came to 13 bases. The isolated RNA, all of it, was reverse transcribed, so expressed TCRB transcripts were what got sequenced. TCRdb's table, derived via immunoSEQ multiplex PCR, lists solely in-frame clones and lacks some. The table shows around 600,000 clones, with 12% occurring only once. The record originates from a study of beta chain features in type 1 diabetes. Study-level findings and limits: VDJ junctions sequenced from type 1 diabetes patients showed fewer insertions and more deletions. Comparison showed that naive, central memory and Treg TCRB repertoires appeared more similar among patients than among healthy donors. Within each of all four CD4+ subsets, Type 1 diabetes patients had TCRB CDR3s that were moderately but significantly shorter.

This sequence originates from a man younger than 45 with type 1 diabetes. Sequencing used naive CD4+ T cells from blood. This rearrangement joins TRBV19 to TRBJ1-2; D might be TRBD1 (6 bases). Written as DNA, the CDR3 is TGTGCCAGTAGTATCGCGCAGGGGCGAGGCTACACCTTC. The encoded protein is CASSIAQGRGYTF.